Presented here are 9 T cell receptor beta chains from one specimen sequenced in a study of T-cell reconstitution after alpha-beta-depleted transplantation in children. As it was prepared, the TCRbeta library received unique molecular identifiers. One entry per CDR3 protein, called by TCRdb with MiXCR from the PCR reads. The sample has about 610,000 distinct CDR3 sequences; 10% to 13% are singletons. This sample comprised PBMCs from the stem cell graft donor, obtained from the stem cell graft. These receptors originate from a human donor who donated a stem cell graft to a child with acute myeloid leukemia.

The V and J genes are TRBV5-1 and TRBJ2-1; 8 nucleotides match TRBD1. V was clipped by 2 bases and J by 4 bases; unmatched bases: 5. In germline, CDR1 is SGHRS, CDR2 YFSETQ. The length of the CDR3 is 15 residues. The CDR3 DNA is TGCGCCAGCAGCTTCCCCAGGGGGCGGTACAATGAGCAGTTCTTC. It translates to CASSFPRGRYNEQFF.

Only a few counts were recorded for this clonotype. The CDR3 loop reads CSASSRFAEQYF. DNA for the CDR3: TGCAGTGCTAGTTCTCGGTTCGCCGAGCAGTACTTC. This sequence joins TRBV20-1 and TRBJ2-7; unclear D gene. CDR3 size: 12 residues. Trimming shortened V by 3 bases and J by 6 bases, and 12 bases separated the two germline ends. Germline CDR1 is DFQATT and CDR2 is SNEGSKA (reference sequence).

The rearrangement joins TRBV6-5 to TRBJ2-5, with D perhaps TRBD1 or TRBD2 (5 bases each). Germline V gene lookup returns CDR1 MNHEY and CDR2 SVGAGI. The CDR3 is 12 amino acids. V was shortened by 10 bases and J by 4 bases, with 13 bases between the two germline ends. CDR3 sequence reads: CAIGTWGETQYF. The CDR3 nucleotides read TGTGCCATCGGGACCTGGGGAGAGACCCAGTACTTC.

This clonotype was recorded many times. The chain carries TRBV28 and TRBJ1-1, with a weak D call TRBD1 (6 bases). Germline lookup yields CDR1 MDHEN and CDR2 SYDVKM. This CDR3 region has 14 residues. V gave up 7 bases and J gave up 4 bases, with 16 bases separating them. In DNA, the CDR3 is TGTGCCAGCATTCGGAGGGGGATGGGCACTGAAGCTTTCTTT. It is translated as CASIRRGMGTEAFF.

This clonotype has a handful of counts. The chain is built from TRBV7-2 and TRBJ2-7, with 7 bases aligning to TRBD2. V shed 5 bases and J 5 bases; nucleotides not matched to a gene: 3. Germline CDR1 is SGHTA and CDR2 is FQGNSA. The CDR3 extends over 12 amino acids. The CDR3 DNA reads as TGTGCCAGCAGCCAACTAGCGAACGAGCAGTACTTC. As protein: CASSQLANEQYF.

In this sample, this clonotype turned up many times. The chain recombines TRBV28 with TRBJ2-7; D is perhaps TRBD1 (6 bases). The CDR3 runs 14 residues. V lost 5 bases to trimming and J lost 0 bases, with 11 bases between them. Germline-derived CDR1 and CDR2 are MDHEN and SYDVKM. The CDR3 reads CASSLGQLSYEQYF. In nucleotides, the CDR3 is TGTGCCAGCAGTCTGGGACAACTCTCCTACGAGCAGTACTTC.

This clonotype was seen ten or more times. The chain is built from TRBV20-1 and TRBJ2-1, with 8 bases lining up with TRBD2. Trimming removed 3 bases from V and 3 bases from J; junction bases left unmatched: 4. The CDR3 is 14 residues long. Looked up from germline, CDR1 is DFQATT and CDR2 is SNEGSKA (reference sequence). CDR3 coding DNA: TGCAGTGCTAGTAGCGGGATTTTCTACAATGAGCAGTTCTTC. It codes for CSASSGIFYNEQFF.

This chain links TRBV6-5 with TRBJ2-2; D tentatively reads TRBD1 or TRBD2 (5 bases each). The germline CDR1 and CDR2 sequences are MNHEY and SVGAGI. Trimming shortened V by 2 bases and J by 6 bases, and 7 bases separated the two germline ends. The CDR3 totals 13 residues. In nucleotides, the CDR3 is TGTGCCAGCAGTTACGGGGGTCCCGGGGAGCTGTTTTTT. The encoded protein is CASSYGGPGELFF.

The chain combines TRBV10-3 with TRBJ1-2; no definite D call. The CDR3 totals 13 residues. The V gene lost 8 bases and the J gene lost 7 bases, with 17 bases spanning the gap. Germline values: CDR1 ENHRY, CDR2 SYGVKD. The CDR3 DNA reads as TGTGCCATCGGCCCCGGGGTCGGCTGTGGCTACACCTTC. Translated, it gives CAIGPGVGCGYTF.